The entry that follows covers one TCR beta chain sequence. This clonotype was observed many times. The antigen this receptor binds is unknown. One base away there is no much larger clone; base qualities are not given. Trimming takes 2 bases from V and 4 bases from J, and the germline ends sit 23 bases apart. The germline V gene gives CDR1 as MNHEY and CDR2 as SVGAGI. The CDR3 has 18 amino acids, counting the end cysteine and phenylalanine. Just CDR3 DNA is preserved here, 54 bases in frame from base 1. Libraries of naive CD8 T cells were built from anywhere between about 17,000 and 1,000,000 sorted cells, with 10%, 30% or 50% of the purified RNA used. Naive CD8 T cells, defined as CD8+CD4-CCR7+CD45RA+, were FACS-sorted into RLT Plus buffer on a BD FACSAria II. To test detection sensitivity, Jurkat RNA equivalent to roughly eleven TCR copies was spiked into samples of about 19,000-1,000,000 naive CD8 T cells. Enrichment of CD8 T cells was performed with RosetteSep CD8+ T Cell Enrichment Cocktail and Ficoll-Paque, after which ACK red cell lysis was carried out.

This entry belongs to a study of molecular identifiers for immune sequencing clone quantification (dated by TCRdb to 2016 to 2019). At the level of the whole study: For a replicate experiment, RNA from roughly 20,000 or 100,000 naive CD8 T cells was divided into five aliquots, of which four were sequenced. This methods study used CD8 T cells to benchmark TCR RNA copy counting and molecular-identifier clustering-based TCR repertoire sequencing (MIDCIRS).

Broader findings and caveats from the paper: The sizes of highly expanded clones could end up underestimated when identical TCR molecules share a barcode. Modeling gave about three recovered TCR RNA copies per cell versus approximately 9 by digital PCR, implying around 33% capture efficiency. Spiked-in Jurkat TCR RNA equal to a single cell's worth was reported to be detectable even within 1,200,000 naive CD8 T cells. The naive libraries included spiked-in Jurkat TCR RNA (over nine copies' worth), and this RNA is not part of the donor repertoire. When barcode sub-clustering was not used, chimeric consensus sequences inflated TCR diversity, with chimeras reaching as high as 47%. In CMV-specific effector cells, over 97% of molecules were held by clones above 20 RNA copies, whereas under 1% of molecules were held by such clones in naive cells.

The protocol used for the library was PCR. The instrument given in TCRdb is Illumina HiSeq 4000. Preparation of bulk TCR libraries followed a previously described approach, with the TCR primers listed in Table S5. Total RNA was purified with the Qiagen AllPrep DNA/RNA kit. Before analysis, reads from multiple sequencing runs of one library were combined. The study's own analysis went as follows. Reads were retained only if an exact TCR constant sequence was present, and the retained reads were trimmed to 150 nt and grouped according to their 12-nt molecular barcodes. Reads inside each barcode group were sub-clustered using a 15% Levenshtein threshold, and a quality-weighted consensus sequence was constructed for each RNA molecule. Non-functional sequences were excluded, and lower-count sequences lying one edit away from another sequence were also excluded. Based on fitting two negative binomial distributions, any barcode sub-cluster with under 20% of the maximum read count was discarded. TCRdb itself trimmed the public reads at Q25 with fastp, ran MiXCR and retained productive beta chains. Rows with one shared CDR3 protein collapse into an entry with the most common genes and DNA. The V and J calls and clone size are TCRdb's, not the authors'. For this sample there are fewer than 100,000 distinct CDR3 sequences; 21% appear just once. The biggest ten clones account for approximately 0.99% of the sample.

This chain joins TRBV6-5 to TRBJ1-1; TRBD1 is a possible D gene, resting on 5 matching bases. The specimen was naive CD8+ T cells from blood, with Jurkat cell RNA spiked in. The cell subset or site label here, explained by the study, means: FACS-sorted CD8+CD4-CCR7+CD45RA+ naive T cells. This clonotype was obtained from a human donor in good health. Some libraries in this study had Jurkat cell RNA spiked in. At the DNA level, the sequence is TGTGCCAGCAGTTACACGAGCCCCCTTTGGGGGGGGGGCACTGAAGCTTTCTTT. Its protein is CASSYTSPLWGGGTEAFF.